Listed below are T cell receptor beta chains from one sample, sequenced in a study of OX40 agonist ivuxolimab in advanced cancers. The method was immunoSEQ multiplex PCR; TCRdb's version includes in-frame clones alone and lacks a portion of them. In the table there are about 96,000 clones, roughly 80% of which are singletons. The sample in question was CD4+ or CD8+ T cells sorted from blood, obtained in a trial of the OX40 agonist ivuxolimab. The receptor set was obtained from an adult with an advanced solid tumor such as melanoma, head and neck, liver or kidney cancer. Both conserved end residues are part of each CDR3. Fields, in order: V gene, CDR3 length, D gene, clone size, J gene, CDR3 protein, CDR3 DNA. The D gene is left open where the match is weak. Not all rows give a size; the values are once, few, many and, for expanded clones, a class.

TRBV7-3	15	TRBD1	NA	TRBJ1-4	CASSVTGGTNEKLFF	TGTGCCAGCAGCGTAACAGGGGGCACTAATGAAAAACTGTTTTTT
TRBV7-9	13	NA	NA	TRBJ1-1	CASSSSGGNEAFF	TGTGCCAGCAGCTCAAGCGGCGGAAATGAAGCTTTCTTT
TRBV19	15	NA	once	TRBJ2-2	CASSIGHLLTGELFF	TGTGCCAGTAGTATAGGGCACCTCCTCACCGGGGAGCTGTTTTTT
TRBV15	15	TRBD1	NA	TRBJ1-3	CATSRGQGAGNTIYF	TGTGCCACCAGCAGGGGACAGGGAGCGGGAAACACCATATATTTT
TRBV27	16	TRBD1	NA	TRBJ1-5	CASSRDRGVSNQPQHF	TGTGCCAGCAGCCGTGACAGGGGTGTTAGCAATCAGCCCCAGCATTTT
TRBV15	18	TRBD1	NA	TRBJ1-2	CATSRDYELRDRESGYTF	TGTGCCACCAGCAGAGATTACGAACTCCGGGACAGGGAAAGTGGCTACACCTTC
TRBV10-3	13	NA	NA	TRBJ2-2	CAISEASGGELFF	TGTGCCATCAGTGAGGCCTCCGGCGGGGAGCTGTTTTTT
TRBV9	15	NA	NA	TRBJ1-2	CASSSNPGWGYGYTF	TGTGCCAGCAGCTCGAATCCGGGGTGGGGCTATGGCTACACCTTC
TRBV18	13	TRBD1	NA	TRBJ1-5	CASSPGQNQPQHF	TGTGCCAGCTCACCGGGACAGAATCAGCCCCAGCATTTT
TRBV6-5	14	NA	NA	TRBJ1-1	CASSWARQTAEAFF	TGTGCCAGCAGTTGGGCGCGGCAGACGGCTGAAGCTTTCTTT
TRBV18	16	TRBD1	NA	TRBJ2-1	CASSPETGGPYNEQFF	TGTGCCAGCTCACCAGAGACAGGGGGTCCCTACAATGAGCAGTTCTTC
TRBV4-3	16	NA	few	TRBJ2-6	CASSPYSVSGANVLTF	TGCGCCAGCAGCCCCTATTCCGTTTCTGGGGCCAACGTCCTGACTTTC
TRBV4-2	16	TRBD2	NA	TRBJ2-2	CASSRGLAGPTGELFF	TGTGCCAGCAGCCGAGGACTAGCGGGCCCGACCGGGGAGCTGTTTTTT
TRBV7-2	15	NA	NA	TRBJ1-1	CASSLDGQGNTEAFF	TGTGCCAGCAGCCTCGACGGCCAGGGGAACACTGAAGCTTTCTTT
TRBV5-1	16	TRBD1	NA	TRBJ2-5	CASSRGQGAVQETQYF	TGCGCCAGCAGTCGGGGACAGGGGGCTGTCCAAGAGACCCAGTACTTC
TRBV19	14	TRBD2	NA	TRBJ2-7	CASSVGLEFYEQYF	TGTGCCAGTAGTGTTGGACTAGAGTTCTACGAGCAGTACTTC
TRBV18	12	NA	NA	TRBJ2-3	CASSPNGDTQYF	TGTGCCAGCTCGCCCAATGGAGATACGCAGTATTTT
TRBV15	16	NA	NA	TRBJ2-7	CATSRVVRPGGQEQYF	TGTGCCACCAGCAGAGTTGTCAGGCCAGGGGGGCAGGAGCAGTACTTC
TRBV7-2	13	NA	NA	TRBJ2-3	CASSYSSVGTQYF	TGTGCCAGCAGTTATTCTAGCGTAGGGACGCAGTATTTT
TRBV6-1	15	TRBD1	NA	TRBJ2-3	CASSEGTGGLDTQYF	TGTGCCAGCAGTGAAGGGACAGGTGGTTTAGATACGCAGTATTTT
TRBV28	15	TRBD1	NA	TRBJ1-5	CASSPETGTNQPQHF	TGTGCCAGCAGTCCCGAGACAGGGACAAATCAGCCCCAGCATTTT
TRBV7-2	18	TRBD2	once	TRBJ2-4	CASSQAQVLAGPGNIQYF	TGTGCCAGCAGCCAAGCACAGGTACTAGCGGGACCGGGAAACATTCAGTACTTC
TRBV19	14	NA	NA	TRBJ1-5	CASSIDRNNQPQHF	TGTGCCAGTAGTATAGACAGAAACAATCAGCCCCAGCATTTT
TRBV5-5	12	NA	once	TRBJ2-2	CASSLRGGELFF	TGTGCCAGCAGCTTGAGAGGCGGGGAGCTGTTTTTT
TRBV5-1	16	NA	few	TRBJ2-7	CASSLLDSASSYEQYF	TGCGCCAGCAGCTTGCTCGACAGCGCATCATCCTACGAGCAGTACTTC
TRBV6-1	13	NA	NA	TRBJ1-5	CASSESYNQPQHF	TGTGCCAGCAGTGAGTCATATAATCAGCCCCAGCATTTT
TRBV19	16	TRBD1	NA	TRBJ1-5	CASSGGRAPPNQPQHF	TGTGCCAGTTCAGGGGGACGGGCCCCACCCAATCAGCCCCAGCATTTT